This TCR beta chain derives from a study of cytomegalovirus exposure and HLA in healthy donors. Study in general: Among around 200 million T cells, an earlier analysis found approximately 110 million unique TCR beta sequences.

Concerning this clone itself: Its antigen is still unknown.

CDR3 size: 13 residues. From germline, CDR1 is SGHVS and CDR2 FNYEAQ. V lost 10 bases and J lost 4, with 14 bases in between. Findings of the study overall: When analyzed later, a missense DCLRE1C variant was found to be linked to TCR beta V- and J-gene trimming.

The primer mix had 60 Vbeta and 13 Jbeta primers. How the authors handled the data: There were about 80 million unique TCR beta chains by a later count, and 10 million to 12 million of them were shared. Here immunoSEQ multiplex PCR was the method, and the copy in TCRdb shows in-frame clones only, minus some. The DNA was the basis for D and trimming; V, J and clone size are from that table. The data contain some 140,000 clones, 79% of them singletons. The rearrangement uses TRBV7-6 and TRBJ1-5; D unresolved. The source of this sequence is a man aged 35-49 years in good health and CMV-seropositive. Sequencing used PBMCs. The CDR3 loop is CATSPWPNQPQHF. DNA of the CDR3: TGTGCCACCTCGCCCTGGCCAAATCAGCCCCAGCATTTT. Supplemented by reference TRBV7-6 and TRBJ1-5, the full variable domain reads GAGVSQSPRYKVTKRGQDVALRCDPISGHVSLYWYRQALGQGPEFLTYFNYEAQQDKSGLPNDRFSAERPEGSISTLTIQRTEQRDSAMYRCATSPWPNQPQHFGDGTRLSIL.